Shown below are 21 T cell receptor beta chains from a single sample sequenced in a study of cytomegalovirus exposure and HLA in healthy donors. Both 60 Vbeta primers and 13 Jbeta primers went into the PCR. Clones were sequenced by immunoSEQ multiplex PCR, and TCRdb holds only the in-frame ones, with some missing. The data contain over 100,000 clones, about two thirds of them singletons. The sequencing input was PBMCs. Every receptor here comes from a man over 45 in good health and CMV-seropositive.

This clone appeared once. The chain has TRBV19 and TRBJ2-3; 8 positions match TRBD1. This CDR3 spans 14 amino acids. V dropped 3 bases and J dropped 8; count of bases not matched to a gene: 7. CDR1 LNHDA and CDR2 SQIVND come from the germline V gene (reference sequence). The DNA of the CDR3 is TGTGCCAGTAGTATTTCAGGGGGCCGGGGTACGCAGTATTTT. Encoded protein: CASSISGGRGTQYF.

The rearrangement links TRBV5-1 to TRBJ1-1; 9 nucleotides align to TRBD1. V gave up 4 bases and J gave up 1 base; unmatched junction bases: 2. In germline, CDR1 is SGHRS, CDR2 YFSETQ. The CDR3 has 14 residues. The CDR3 here is CASSRTGANTEAFF. For the CDR3, the DNA is TGCGCCAGCAGCCGGACAGGGGCGAACACTGAAGCTTTCTTT.

This rearrangement joins TRBV5-1 to TRBJ2-7, with D perhaps matching TRBD1 (6 bases). V lost 6 bases and J lost 1, with 14 bases in between. The CDR3 contains 14 residues. Germline CDR1 reads SGHRS; CDR2 reads YFSETQ. The CDR3 loop reads CASTPGTRSYEQYF. The CDR3, as DNA: TGCGCCAGCACTCCAGGGACAAGATCCTACGAGCAGTACTTC.

This clone occurred a few times. The gene calls are TRBV7-9 and TRBJ1-1; maybe TRBD1 (6 bases). The germline V gene has CDR1 SEHNR and CDR2 FQNEAQ (reference sequence). The CDR3 is made up of 15 amino acids. V was pared by 5 bases and J by 5 bases, with 18 bases between. CDR3 DNA sequence: TGTGCCAGCAGCCCCCAGGGGTTCCCTCGTACTGAAGCTTTCTTT. This gives the protein CASSPQGFPRTEAFF.

The chain employs TRBV6-5 and TRBJ1-2; 10 positions match TRBD1. Losses at the gene ends were 10 bases for V and 0 bases for J; bases not matched to a gene: 8. Germline V gives CDR1 MNHEY, CDR2 SVGAGI. This CDR3 comprises 15 residues. CDR3 protein: CANRPGQGSNYGYTF. In DNA, the CDR3 is TGTGCCAACAGGCCGGGACAGGGGTCTAACTATGGCTACACCTTC.

This clone is deemed medium-sized. The chain employs TRBV13 and TRBJ1-5; no firm D call. V was pared by 1 base and J by 3 bases, with 4 bases between. The CDR3 consists of 13 residues. Germline CDR1 reads PRHDT; CDR2 reads FYEKMQ (reference sequence). CDR3 DNA: TGTGCCAGCAGCTTAGACAACAATCAGCCCCAGCATTTT. It specifies CASSLDNNQPQHF.

The CDR3 DNA sequence: TGTGCCAGTAGTATTAGGACAGGTGCCTACGAGCAGTACTTC. It is translated as CASSIRTGAYEQYF. This chain links TRBV19 with TRBJ2-7, with TRBD1 matching over 7 bases. J gave up 2 bases and V 3 bases, and 4 bases lay outside the gene matches. This CDR3 spans 14 amino acids. CDR1 is LNHDA and CDR2 is SQIVND in the germline V gene (reference sequence).

For the CDR3, the DNA is TGTGCCAGCAGCTTAAATAGTCGGGGGGGCACTGGGACCCAGTACTTC. This encodes CASSLNSRGGTGTQYF. The J gene is TRBJ2-5, the V gene TRBV7-2; the match to TRBD2 covers 8 bases. The CDR3 contains 16 residues. From germline, CDR1 is SGHTA and CDR2 FQGNSA. The ends lost 2 bases at V and 7 bases at J; junction bases unmatched: 12. Full variable domain (rest looked up from reference TRBV7-2 and TRBJ2-5): GAGVSQSPSNKVTEKGKDVELRCDPISGHTALYWYRQSLGQGLEFLIYFQGNSAPDKSGLPSDRFSAERTGGSVSTLTIQRTQQEDSAVYLCASSLNSRGGTGTQYFGPGTRLLVL.

V gene TRBV25-1 combines with J gene TRBJ1-2, with a weak D call TRBD1 (5 bases). The V gene's germline CDR1 is MGHDK and CDR2 SYGVNS. The CDR3 has 14 residues. V gave up 4 bases and J gave up 1 base, with 10 bases separating them. CDR3 in amino acids: CASSGTTRNYGYTF. The CDR3 DNA reads TGTGCCAGCAGTGGGACAACCCGTAACTATGGCTACACCTTC.

V gene TRBV29-1 combines with J gene TRBJ1-1; no clear D gene. Germline V lookup: CDR1 SQVTM, CDR2 ANQGSEA. V shed 6 bases and J shed 10 bases, with 15 bases lying between them. The CDR3 length is 11 residues. CDR3 sequence (DNA): TGCAGCGTAGGACGGGGTGGTGTAGCTTTCTTT. This codes for CSVGRGGVAFF.

This clone was seen a handful of times. The J gene is TRBJ1-1, the V gene TRBV6-5; D is unresolved. The CDR3 length is 13 residues. Germline V gene lookup returns CDR1 MNHEY and CDR2 SVGAGI. The V end was cut by 8 bases, the J end by 7 bases, with 17 bases between. CDR3 DNA sequence: TGTGCCAGCCGCAAGCCTCTGACATTTGAAGCTTTCTTT. Protein: CASRKPLTFEAFF.

This clone was observed once. Other DNA sequences of this sample code for an identical CDR3. J is TRBJ2-3 and V is TRBV5-6; TRBD1 matches at 7 bases. Losses at the gene ends were 6 bases for V and 1 base for J; bases not matched to a gene: 8. The CDR3 consists of 15 residues. The germline gives CDR1 SGHDT, CDR2 YYEEEE. Here the CDR3 reads CASILTGFRTDTQYF. The CDR3 nucleotides read TGTGCCAGCATATTGACAGGGTTCCGCACAGATACGCAGTATTTT. The full variable domain, in which reference TRBV5-6 and TRBJ2-3 provide the parts outside the CDR3, is DAGVTQSPTHLIKTRGQQVTLRCSPKSGHDTVSWYQQALGQGPQFIFQYYEEEERQRGNFPDRFSGHQFPNYSSELNVNALLLGDSALYLCASILTGFRTDTQYFGPGTRLTVL.

The CDR3 region is CASYKGRAVGEAFF. For the CDR3, the DNA is TGTGCCAGCTACAAGGGCAGGGCCGTTGGTGAAGCTTTCTTT. The J gene is TRBJ1-1, the V gene TRBV18; TRBD1 might be the D (5 bases). Germline values: CDR1 KGHSH, CDR2 LQKENI. V was shortened by 7 bases and J by 7 bases, with 19 bases between the two germline ends. This CDR3 is 14 amino acids long.

This chain links TRBV6-5 with TRBJ2-1, with TRBD2 matching 7 bases. Per the germline V gene, CDR1 is MNHEY and CDR2 is SVGAGI. Unmatched junction bases numbered 13, after V lost 8 bases and J lost 9 bases. The CDR3 has 14 amino acids. The CDR3: CASRAGRTGGEQFF. The CDR3 bases are TGTGCCAGCCGCGCGGGACGAACGGGGGGTGAGCAGTTCTTC.

This clone has only a few counts. This chain joins TRBV6-4 and TRBJ2-3, with 8 bases matching TRBD2. The CDR3 covers 14 residues. Germline trimming cut 6 bases from V and 2 bases from J; bases unmatched to any gene: 4. Germline CDR1 reads MRHNA; CDR2 reads SNTAGT. CDR3 DNA: TGTGCCAGCAGCGCCGGGGGGGCCACAGATACGCAGTATTTT. It encodes CASSAGGATDTQYF.

This clone was counted a few times. The V gene is TRBV6-5, the J gene TRBJ2-2, with D possibly matching TRBD2 (7 bases). Germline V gene sequence: CDR1 MNHEY, CDR2 SVGAGI. V dropped 0 bases and J dropped 5 bases, with 13 bases sitting between them. This CDR3 region has 16 residues. This CDR3 reads CASSYSTGGLTGELFF. In nucleotides, the CDR3 is TGTGCCAGCAGTTACTCAACGGGGGGCTTGACCGGGGAGCTGTTTTTT.

The rearrangement joins TRBV27 to TRBJ2-2, with D tentatively TRBD1 (5 bases). The V end lost 10 bases, the J end lost 6 bases, and 18 bases lay between the germline ends. CDR3 length: 14 amino acids. Germline loops: CDR1 MNHEY, CDR2 SMNVEV (reference sequence). The CDR3 DNA reads TGTGCCACTGGGGCAGGAGCGAATCCCGGGGAGCTGTTTTTT. This sequence encodes CATGAGANPGELFF.

V usage is TRBV11-2 and J usage is TRBJ2-2, with D perhaps TRBD2 (5 bases). The CDR3 covers 15 residues. The V gene's germline CDR1 is SGHAT and CDR2 FQNNGV. Trimming stripped 3 bases from V and 7 bases from J, with 15 bases between. CDR3 coding DNA: TGTGCCAGCAGCTTGACCAGAGTGGCGGGCGGGGAGCTGTTTTTT. Translating gives CASSLTRVAGGELFF. The complete variable domain, with remaining parts taken from reference TRBV11-2 and TRBJ2-2, reads EAGVAQSPRYKIIEKRQSVAFWCNPISGHATLYWYQQILGQGPKLLIQFQNNGVVDDSQLPKDRFSAERLKGVDSTLKIQPAKLEDSAVYLCASSLTRVAGGELFFGEGSRLTVL.

The chain recombines TRBV9 with TRBJ2-7; 7 bases fit TRBD1. V was clipped by 2 bases and J by 2 bases; unmatched bases: 7. The CDR3 is 15 amino acids. Germline loops: CDR1 SGDLS, CDR2 YYNGEE. DNA of the CDR3: TGTGCCAGCAGCGTCGCGGACAGGACGGCCTACGAGCAGTACTTC. This sequence encodes CASSVADRTAYEQYF.

This rearrangement joins TRBV6-1 to TRBJ1-1; D is uncertain. V lost 3 bases and J lost 8, with 10 bases in between. The CDR3 spans 12 residues. Germline CDR1 reads MNHNS; CDR2 reads SASEGT. The CDR3 nucleotides are TGTGCCAGCAGTGACAGTCCCCGAGAAGCTTTCTTT. This translates into CASSDSPREAFF.

This chain links TRBV5-1 with TRBJ2-3; D might be TRBD2 (6 bases). V lost 4 bases to trimming and J lost 8 bases, with 17 bases between them. Germline V lookup: CDR1 SGHRS, CDR2 YFSETQ. The CDR3 covers 14 residues. CDR3 loop: CASSQEGGFGTQYF. The CDR3 DNA reads as TGCGCCAGCAGCCAGGAAGGAGGGTTTGGTACGCAGTATTTT. Variable domain in full (rest from reference TRBV5-1 and TRBJ2-3): KAGVTQTPRYLIKTRGQQVTLSCSPISGHRSVSWYQQTPGQGLQFLFEYFSETQRNKGNFPGRFSGRQFSNSRSEMNVSTLELGDSALYLCASSQEGGFGTQYFGPGTRLTVL.